Given below is one TCR beta chain in context. The antigen is undetermined. CDR3 length: 13 residues. Per germline, CDR1 MGHDK and CDR2 SYGVNS. Deletions cut 6 bases from V and 5 bases from J, with 11 bases between. Alongside a J-beta primer mix, a sample-barcoded 5' primer served in a second PCR lasting about 6 to 12 cycles. Each cDNA molecule was tagged by a template-switch adaptor that had 12 random nucleotides. TCRdb itself ran the 5' RACE reads through MiXCR, one entry per CDR3 protein. The table has hundreds of thousands of distinct CDR3 sequences, under 25% seen once; the top ten hold around 3.4%. The data belong to a study of blood T cells in healthy people across ages. For the study at large: Template-switching capture recovered about one barcoded beta molecule per two T cells.

Study-wide points: While age rose, TCR beta diversity per million T cells dropped in a roughly linear way. Naive CD4+ cells and diversity were both higher in long-lived donors than in aged donors.

This clonotype originated in a man between 65 and 80 years old in good health. Sequencing input: blood. The J gene is TRBJ2-4, the V gene TRBV25-1; D unresolved. The CDR3 region is CASSAGRENIQYF. In DNA form, the CDR3 reads TGTGCCAGCAGCGCCGGACGGGAAAACATTCAGTACTTC.